The 12 T cell receptor beta chains listed next were all sequenced from one sample in a study of CD8+ T cells in alopecia areata. The treatment here: oral pan-JAK inhibitor, 5-10 mg twice daily. Extraction of RNA preceded its reverse transcription into cDNA, which served as the sequencing template. Clones were sequenced by immunoSEQ multiplex PCR, and TCRdb holds only the in-frame ones, with some missing. The profile shows some 44,000 clones, over 85% of them singletons. The source was CD8+ T cells sorted from blood, collected at week 24, from a patient treated with tofacitinib. The receptors originated from a human donor with alopecia areata.

The chain combines TRBV7-6 with TRBJ2-2; the match to TRBD1 covers 8 bases. The CDR3 extends over 14 amino acids. From germline, CDR1 is SGHVS and CDR2 FNYEAQ. The trim removed 4 bases at V and 7 bases at J, leaving 5 bases unmatched. The CDR3: CASSWTGKNGELFF. The CDR3 DNA follows: TGTGCCAGCAGCTGGACAGGGAAGAACGGGGAGCTGTTTTTT.

This sequence joins TRBV29-1 and TRBJ1-1; no reliable D call. V gave up 7 bases and J gave up 4 bases, with 16 bases separating them. The CDR3 consists of 13 residues. The germline CDR1 and CDR2 sequences are SQVTM and ANQGSEA. The CDR3, as DNA: TGCAGCGCTCCCGACACTTGGGGCACTGAAGCTTTCTTT. It translates to CSAPDTWGTEAFF.

V usage is TRBV6-1 and J usage is TRBJ2-1; D might be TRBD1 or TRBD2, each matching 5 bases. From germline, CDR1 is MNHNS and CDR2 SASEGT. The CDR3 totals 15 residues. V was pared by 8 bases and J by 6 bases, with 20 bases between. In nucleotides, the CDR3 is TGTGCCAGCGGAAGGGGTGACGGTGGAGGCAATGAGCAGTTCTTC. Its protein product is CASGRGDGGGNEQFF.

CDR3 loop: CASSSTFGNTIYF. In DNA form, the CDR3 reads TGTGCCAGCAGTTCCACCTTTGGAAACACCATATATTTT. The rearrangement links TRBV27 to TRBJ1-3; no reliable D call. Germline lookup yields CDR1 MNHEY and CDR2 SMNVEV (reference sequence). The CDR3 is made up of 13 amino acids. V lost 4 bases, J lost 3 bases, and 7 bases lay in between.

This chain joins TRBV7-8 and TRBJ2-1, with TRBD1 matching 10 bases. Trimming took 1 base from V and 5 from J; bases not matched to a gene: 5. The CDR3 loop spans 16 amino acids. Germline lookup yields CDR1 SGHVS and CDR2 FQNEAQ. CDR3: CASSLVRGTGDNEQFF. The CDR3 bases are TGTGCCAGCAGCTTAGTCCGGGGGACAGGGGACAATGAGCAGTTCTTC.

The chain has TRBV7-2 and TRBJ2-7; TRBD1 matches 9 bases. The trim removed 3 bases at V and 2 bases at J, leaving 11 bases unmatched. The CDR3 sequence is 17 residues long. Looked up from germline, CDR1 is SGHTA and CDR2 is FQGNSA. The CDR3 region has the DNA TGTGCCAGCAGCTTGGGTACAGGGGGCTCTCTGACCTACGAGCAGTACTTC. Translated, it gives CASSLGTGGSLTYEQYF.

The chain employs TRBV27 and TRBJ2-1; D is uncertain. The CDR3 runs 15 residues. CDR1 MNHEY and CDR2 SMNVEV come from the germline V gene (reference sequence). V was pared by 3 bases and J by 0 bases, with 9 bases between. The CDR3 DNA is TGTGCCAGCAGTTTCACGGATAGCTCCTACAATGAGCAGTTCTTC. As protein: CASSFTDSSYNEQFF.

The chain links TRBV28 to TRBJ2-7; 9 bases map to TRBD1. CDR1 MDHEN and CDR2 SYDVKM come from the germline V gene. V lost 3 bases and J lost 6; bases outside the gene matches: 6. The CDR3 consists of 14 residues. The CDR3 DNA reads as TGTGCCAGCAGTTTCAGGGGACAGGGTCCCGAGCAGTACTTC. Translated, it gives CASSFRGQGPEQYF.

The J gene is TRBJ2-7, the V gene TRBV6-1, with D possibly being TRBD2 (5 bases). CDR1 and CDR2 from the germline V gene are MNHNS and SASEGT. V was cut by 4 bases and J by 7 bases, with 14 bases left in between. The CDR3 runs to 13 residues. CDR3 nucleotide sequence: TGTGCCAGCAGTGTTTTTCACGAGGGAGAGCAGTACTTC. Protein: CASSVFHEGEQYF.

On this clone itself: Other nucleotide sequences from this sample produce the same CDR3. The CDR3 sequence: CASRPGPYGLYEQYF. CDR3 coding DNA: TGTGCCAGTAGGCCCGGACCGTACGGGCTGTACGAGCAGTACTTC. The chain employs TRBV19 and TRBJ2-7; D ambiguous. Trimming took off 6 bases at V and 4 bases at J, with 19 bases between the two ends. This CDR3 has 15 amino acids. Germline V gene sequence: CDR1 LNHDA, CDR2 SQIVND (reference sequence).

The V call is TRBV27, the J call TRBJ1-1; D ambiguous. Germline values: CDR1 MNHEY, CDR2 SMNVEV (reference sequence). This CDR3 has 13 residues. V was pared by 4 bases and J by 1 base, with 7 bases between. CDR3: CASSWEGNTEAFF. CDR3 nucleotides: TGTGCCAGCAGTTGGGAAGGGAACACTGAAGCTTTCTTT.

The chain has TRBV27 and TRBJ2-3; 10 bases are shared with TRBD2. The length of the CDR3 is 17 residues. CDR1 MNHEY and CDR2 SMNVEV come from the germline V gene (reference sequence). V was pared by 2 bases and J by 4 bases, with 9 bases of the junction left unmatched. The CDR3 region has the DNA TGTGCCAGCAGTTTACTTAGGGTAGCGGGGGGCGCAGATACGCAGTATTTT. Its protein product is CASSLLRVAGGADTQYF.